Shown below are 17 T cell receptor beta chains from a single sample sequenced in a study of cytomegalovirus exposure and HLA in healthy donors. Generated by immunoSEQ multiplex PCR, the TCRdb table keeps only in-frame clones and is missing some. The sample gives around 150,000 clones, around nine tenths of which show up once; approximately 10% is in the top ten. Sequenced input: PBMCs. These receptors were obtained from a woman under 30 in good health and CMV-seropositive.

The gene calls are TRBV27 and TRBJ2-5; D possibly corresponds to TRBD2 (6 bases). This CDR3 has 16 residues. Germline V gene data show CDR1 as MNHEY and CDR2 as SMNVEV (reference sequence). The V end lost 4 bases, the J end lost 1 base, and 16 bases lay between the germline ends. The CDR3 sequence: CASSSLWDLAQETQYF. CDR3 in DNA: TGTGCCAGCAGTTCGCTATGGGACTTGGCCCAAGAGACCCAGTACTTC.

This sequence joins TRBV7-9 and TRBJ2-6; 9 bases line up with TRBD1. V shed 4 bases and J 0 bases; nucleotides not matched to a gene: 4. CDR3 length equals 17 residues. CDR1 is SEHNR and CDR2 is FQNEAQ in the germline V gene (reference sequence). CDR3 DNA sequence: TGTGCCAGCAGCTCTCCGACAGGGGGCTCTGGGGCCAACGTCCTGACTTTC. Translation: CASSSPTGGSGANVLTF. The full variable domain, its missing parts supplied by reference TRBV7-9 and TRBJ2-6, is DTGVSQNPRHKITKRGQNVTFRCDPISEHNRLYWYRQTLGQGPEFLTYFQNEAQLEKSRLLSDRFSAERPKGSFSTLEIQRTEQGDSAMYLCASSSPTGGSGANVLTFGAGSRLTVL.

This rearrangement joins TRBV6-5 to TRBJ1-1, with D uncertain. Germline V gene lookup returns CDR1 MNHEY and CDR2 SVGAGI. The V and J ends lost 2 bases and 1 base respectively, with 14 bases between them. The CDR3 contains 16 residues. The CDR3 here is CASSYLSEPSNTEAFF. CDR3 DNA: TGTGCCAGCAGTTACCTTAGCGAACCGTCGAACACTGAAGCTTTCTTT.

The rearrangement uses TRBV18 and TRBJ1-5; the match to TRBD1 covers 10 bases. The V gene end was trimmed by 0 bases and the J gene end by 5 bases; junction bases not matched to a gene: 7. The germline V gene encodes CDR1 KGHSH and CDR2 LQKENI. This CDR3 spans 17 amino acids. CDR3 amino acids: CASSPPGQGPPYQPQHF. The CDR3 DNA reads as TGTGCCAGCTCACCACCGGGACAGGGGCCACCCTATCAGCCCCAGCATTTT.

V usage is TRBV5-6 and J usage is TRBJ1-5, with D maybe TRBD1 (6 bases). The germline V gene has CDR1 SGHDT and CDR2 YYEEEE. This CDR3 contains 17 residues. Trimming took off 1 base at V and 4 bases at J, with 18 bases between the two ends. CDR3 in amino acids: CASSLRKGGGWNQPQHF. In DNA form, the CDR3 reads TGTGCCAGCAGCTTGCGAAAAGGGGGAGGGTGGAATCAGCCCCAGCATTTT.

The genes are TRBV7-9 and TRBJ1-1, with D possibly matching TRBD1 (5 bases). The germline V and J ends were trimmed by 8 bases and 5 bases, with 18 bases remaining between them. The germline V gene encodes CDR1 SEHNR and CDR2 FQNEAQ (reference sequence). This CDR3 comprises 14 residues. CDR3 residues: CASFPGQGGTEAFF. The CDR3 DNA reads as TGTGCCAGCTTCCCCGGGCAGGGAGGAACTGAAGCTTTCTTT.

A note on this clone: At the DNA level, this CDR3 is encoded by other sequences in the same sample as well. The chain joins TRBV5-1 to TRBJ1-1; 9 bases align to TRBD1. The CDR3 is made up of 15 amino acids. The junction had 3 bases not matched to a gene; V was cut back by 2 bases and J by 1 base. Germline-derived CDR1 and CDR2 are SGHRS and YFSETQ. This chain's CDR3 is CASSLQGAPNTEAFF. CDR3 coding DNA: TGCGCCAGCAGCTTACAGGGGGCGCCGAACACTGAAGCTTTCTTT. The full variable domain, in which reference TRBV5-1 and TRBJ1-1 provide the parts outside the CDR3, is KAGVTQTPRYLIKTRGQQVTLSCSPISGHRSVSWYQQTPGQGLQFLFEYFSETQRNKGNFPGRFSGRQFSNSRSEMNVSTLELGDSALYLCASSLQGAPNTEAFFGQGTRLTVV.

This clone occurred a few times. The chain joins TRBV5-1 to TRBJ2-7, with 11 bases fitting TRBD1. Germline CDR1 SGHRS, CDR2 YFSETQ. J lost 5 bases, V lost 4 bases, and 5 bases had no gene match. The CDR3 has 14 residues. The CDR3 DNA reads TGCGCCAGCAGCCATTGGGACAGGGGGAACGAGCAGTACTTC. It encodes CASSHWDRGNEQYF. The full variable domain, with the rest looked up from reference TRBV5-1 and TRBJ2-7, is KAGVTQTPRYLIKTRGQQVTLSCSPISGHRSVSWYQQTPGQGLQFLFEYFSETQRNKGNFPGRFSGRQFSNSRSEMNVSTLELGDSALYLCASSHWDRGNEQYFGPGTRLTVT.

V and J are TRBV19 and TRBJ2-7, with 8 bases matching TRBD1. This CDR3 spans 13 amino acids. The germline CDR1 and CDR2 sequences are LNHDA and SQIVND (reference sequence). V lost 2 bases, J lost 3 bases, and 0 bases stayed unmatched. The CDR3: CASSITGGYEQYF. The CDR3, as DNA: TGTGCCAGTAGTATAACAGGGGGCTACGAGCAGTACTTC.

The chain combines TRBV4-3 with TRBJ2-1, with 9 nucleotides matching TRBD2. V lost 1 base and J lost 5; bases outside the gene matches: 6. Germline assignment: CDR1 LGHNA and CDR2 YSLEER. This CDR3 region has 16 residues. CDR3: CASSQGRTSANNEQFF. The CDR3, as DNA: TGCGCCAGCAGCCAAGGACGGACTAGCGCAAACAATGAGCAGTTCTTC.

This clone is a singleton in its sample. CDR3 DNA sequence: TGTGCTAGTGGTAGCCAAACTAGCGGGAGCTACAATGAGCAGTTCTTC. Residues: CASGSQTSGSYNEQFF. This chain links TRBV12-5 with TRBJ2-1, with 11 bases aligning to TRBD2. Per the germline V gene, CDR1 is LGHNT and CDR2 is FRNRAP. V gave up 5 bases and J gave up 3 bases; unmatched junction bases: 6. This CDR3 contains 16 residues.

This clone has just a few counts. The CDR3 nucleotides read TGTGCCAGCAGTGAAAGCGGGGATAGCACAGATACGCAGTATTTT. Protein sequence: CASSESGDSTDTQYF. This sequence joins TRBV6-4 and TRBJ2-3, with TRBD2 matching over 7 bases. The CDR3 totals 15 residues. Germline CDR1 and CDR2: MRHNA and SNTAGT. Trimming removed 3 bases from V and 0 bases from J; junction bases left unmatched: 3.

The count of this clone is one. The J gene is TRBJ2-1, the V gene TRBV7-2; TRBD2 matches at 10 bases. The length of the CDR3 is 16 residues. The germline V gene encodes CDR1 SGHTA and CDR2 FQGNSA. Trimming removed 5 bases from V and 5 bases from J; junction bases left unmatched: 9. The CDR3 bases are TGTGCCAGCAGCCGACTAGCGGGTATGGTGGACAATGAGCAGTTCTTC. Amino acids: CASSRLAGMVDNEQFF.

This clone was seen a single time. The chain combines TRBV7-2 with TRBJ2-3, with 9 positions matching TRBD2. Trimming took 3 bases from V and 3 from J; bases not matched to a gene: 7. CDR1 SGHTA and CDR2 FQGNSA come from the germline V gene. This CDR3 is built from 16 residues. The CDR3 loop reads CASSLWGGRETDTQYF. CDR3 DNA sequence: TGTGCCAGCAGCTTGTGGGGCGGGAGGGAAACAGATACGCAGTATTTT.

The chain uses TRBV5-6 and TRBJ2-4; possibly TRBD1 for D (5 bases). The germline V gene has CDR1 SGHDT and CDR2 YYEEEE. The ends were cut back, 2 bases at V and 0 bases at J, with 9 bases in the middle. This CDR3 region has 15 residues. This CDR3 reads CASSLRQLAKNIQYF. CDR3 coding DNA: TGTGCCAGCAGCTTAAGACAGCTAGCCAAAAACATTCAGTACTTC. Looking up the rest from reference TRBV5-6 and TRBJ2-4 gives the full variable domain: DAGVTQSPTHLIKTRGQQVTLRCSPKSGHDTVSWYQQALGQGPQFIFQYYEEEERQRGNFPDRFSGHQFPNYSSELNVNALLLGDSALYLCASSLRQLAKNIQYFGAGTRLSVL.

In nucleotides, the CDR3 is TGCGCCAGCTCGGGGATCTTAGGTTCTGGGGCCAACGTCCTGACTTTC. Protein product: CASSGILGSGANVLTF. J is TRBJ2-6 and V is TRBV5-1, with D possibly matching TRBD2 (5 bases). Trimming cost V 7 bases and J 1 base, with 15 bases left between them. This CDR3 contains 16 residues. In germline, CDR1 is SGHRS, CDR2 YFSETQ. The variable domain in full, completed from reference TRBV5-1 and TRBJ2-6, reads KAGVTQTPRYLIKTRGQQVTLSCSPISGHRSVSWYQQTPGQGLQFLFEYFSETQRNKGNFPGRFSGRQFSNSRSEMNVSTLELGDSALYLCASSGILGSGANVLTFGAGSRLTVL.

This clone has just a few counts. The chain couples TRBV4-2 to TRBJ2-1; 7 bases are a match to TRBD1. The germline gives CDR1 LGHNA, CDR2 YNFKEQ. Germline trimming cut 3 bases from V and 10 bases from J; bases unmatched to any gene: 15. The CDR3 totals 16 residues. Here the CDR3 DNA reads TGTGCCAGCAGCCACTACCCAGGGGACAGCGAAGGGGAGCAGTTCTTC. It specifies CASSHYPGDSEGEQFF.